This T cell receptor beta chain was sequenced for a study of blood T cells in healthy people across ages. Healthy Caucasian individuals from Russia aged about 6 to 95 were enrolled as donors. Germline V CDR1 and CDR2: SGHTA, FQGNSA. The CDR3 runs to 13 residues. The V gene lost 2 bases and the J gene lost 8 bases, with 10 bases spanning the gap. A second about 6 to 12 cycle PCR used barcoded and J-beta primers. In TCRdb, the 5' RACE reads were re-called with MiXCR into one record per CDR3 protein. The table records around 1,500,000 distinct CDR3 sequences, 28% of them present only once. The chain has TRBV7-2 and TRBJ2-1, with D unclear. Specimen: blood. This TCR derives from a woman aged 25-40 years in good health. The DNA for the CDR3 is TGTGCCAGCAGCTTAAACAGTTGGGATGAGCAGTTCTTC. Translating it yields CASSLNSWDEQFF.